The present T cell receptor beta chain was sequenced within a study of OX40 agonist ivuxolimab in advanced cancers. Study-wide points: At 0.1 to 3.0 mg/kg and by week 6, clonal expansion occurred in CD4+ and CD8+ blood T cells.

To note about this clone: Its specificity is not known.

The investigators sampled blood at baseline, at cycle 4 day 1, and at cycle 7 day 1. Sequencing used immunoSEQ multiplex PCR; TCRdb keeps in-frame clones, though not all of them. The sample lists 25,000 to 35,000 clones, about 80% occurring once. The clonotype was recovered from an adult with an advanced solid tumor such as melanoma, head and neck, liver or kidney cancer. The sequencing here drew on CD4+ or CD8+ T cells sorted from blood, taken in a trial of the OX40 agonist ivuxolimab.

In DNA form, the CDR3 reads TGTGCCAGCAGCTTAGCGGTCGCGGGGGCGGGGGAGACCCAGTACTTC. Translation: CASSLAVAGAGETQYF. The genes are TRBV7-8 and TRBJ2-5; D might be TRBD2 (7 bases). The V gene lost 0 bases and the J gene lost 5 bases, with 16 bases spanning the gap. The CDR3 extends over 16 amino acids. Germline loops: CDR1 SGHVS, CDR2 FQNEAQ.